This T cell receptor beta chain was captured by sequencing in a study of beta chain features in type 1 diabetes. Study-wide findings and caveats: Individuals with type 1 diabetes displayed fewer insertions and more deletions at VDJ junctions.

Every bit of the isolated RNA underwent reverse transcription, so sequencing read expressed TCRB transcripts. Naive, central memory and regulatory T cell samples yielded about 4 million reads on average. TCRdb's table, derived via immunoSEQ multiplex PCR, lists solely in-frame clones and lacks some. This repertoire shows nearly 350,000 clones, 7% to 9% found once; its top ten account for less than 0.5%. The CDR3 sequence is 16 residues long. The V segment lost 0 bases and the J segment 2 bases; nucleotides outside the gene matches: 4. Per germline, CDR1 SGHTA and CDR2 FQGNSA. This clone was detected many times. Its antigen is as yet unknown.

Material: central memory CD4+ T cells from blood. The source of this sequence is a woman aged 18-29 years in good health. The gene calls are TRBV7-2 and TRBJ2-7, with 10 bases identical to TRBD1. The CDR3 reads CASSLAGTGDPYEQYF. As DNA, the CDR3 is TGTGCCAGCAGCTTAGCTGGGACAGGGGATCCCTACGAGCAGTACTTC.